The 7 T cell receptor beta chains given below trace back to one sample, sequenced in a study of persistence of HIV-infected CD4 T cells. These TCRs' antigens remain unknown. The immunoSEQ assay was version 4, run in survey mode. TCRdb keeps only in-frame clones here, not all; method: immunoSEQ multiplex PCR. This table has roughly 30,000 clones, 82% appearing once. Cells were stimulated with CMV-infected fibroblast lysates at 10 ug/mL. CD40L-negative CD69-negative CD45RO-high memory CD4+ T cells were sorted as populations depleted of antigen-responding cells. The sequencing here drew on CD4+ T cells sorted from PBMCs after 18-hour stimulation, taken from a patient who received antiretroviral therapy. These receptor sequences come from an adult man with HIV who was CMV-seropositive.

The CDR3, as DNA: TGTGCCAGCAGCTCCCAACTGACTCATAGGGAGGAAAAACTGTTTTTT. Encoded protein: CASSSQLTHREEKLFF. The chain couples TRBV7-8 to TRBJ1-4; D is uncertain. V was trimmed by 4 bases and J by 8 bases, leaving 20 bases between them. Germline CDR1 SGHVS, CDR2 FQNEAQ. The CDR3 is 16 amino acids. The full variable domain, with the rest looked up from reference TRBV7-8 and TRBJ1-4, is GAGVSQSPRYKVAKRGQDVALRCDPISGHVSLFWYQQALGQGPEFLTYFQNEAQLDKSGLPSDRFFAERPEGSVSTLKIQRTQQEDSAVYLCASSSQLTHREEKLFFGSGTQLSVL.

The chain combines TRBV5-1 with TRBJ2-3; 9 bases fit TRBD2. The germline CDR1 and CDR2 sequences are SGHRS and YFSETQ. The CDR3 is 17 amino acids. The V gene end was trimmed by 2 bases and the J gene end by 6 bases; junction bases not matched to a gene: 13. This CDR3 is CASSFTGAGLAGDTQYF. The DNA for the CDR3 is TGCGCCAGCAGCTTTACAGGGGCGGGACTAGCAGGCGATACGCAGTATTTT.

This chain uses TRBV5-1 with TRBJ2-1; a weak D match, TRBD2 (6 bases). The CDR3 has 16 residues. V shed 4 bases and J shed 5 bases, with 19 bases lying between them. The germline gives CDR1 SGHRS, CDR2 YFSETQ. The CDR3 DNA is TGCGCCAGCAGCCCCAAAGCGGGCCTTACGGACAATGAGCAGTTCTTC. Amino acids: CASSPKAGLTDNEQFF.

This chain connects TRBV14 to TRBJ2-7; the D is unclear. The germline V and J ends were trimmed by 2 bases and 6 bases, with 11 bases remaining between them. Germline V gene data show CDR1 as SGHDN and CDR2 as FVKESK. CDR3 length equals 13 residues. The CDR3 DNA reads as TGTGCCAGCAGCCAACAGGACCTTTTCGAGCAGTACTTC. Residues: CASSQQDLFEQYF.

The rearrangement links TRBV29-1 to TRBJ2-2; 8 bases align to TRBD1. Germline-derived CDR1 and CDR2 are SQVTM and ANQGSEA. The CDR3 contains 13 residues. With 5 bases clipped from V and 4 bases from J, the junction kept 3 bases outside the gene matches. The DNA for the CDR3 is TGCAGCGTTTTTACAGGGGGCACCGGGGAGCTGTTTTTT. It translates to CSVFTGGTGELFF.

The chain couples TRBV7-2 to TRBJ1-5; a weak D match, TRBD1 (5 bases). CDR3 size: 14 residues. Germline V gene sequence: CDR1 SGHTA, CDR2 FQGNSA. The V end lost 1 base, the J end lost 7 bases, and 11 bases lay between the germline ends. CDR3 nucleotide sequence: TGTGCCAGCAGCTTAGTGAGTAGGGACCAGCCCCAGCATTTT. It is translated as CASSLVSRDQPQHF.

The V gene is TRBV29-1, the J gene TRBJ2-2; D perhaps matches TRBD1 (5 bases). The CDR3 is 14 residues long. Trimming removed 4 bases at V and 5 bases at J, with 14 bases between. Germline assignment: CDR1 SQVTM and CDR2 ANQGSEA. CDR3 in amino acids: CSVVGASSTGELFF. The CDR3 region has the DNA TGCAGCGTTGTTGGGGCATCGAGTACCGGGGAGCTGTTTTTT.